These 20 T cell receptor beta chains were all obtained from the same sample, sequenced in a study of CD8+ T cells in alopecia areata. Reverse transcribed after extraction, RNA yielded cDNA as the sequencing template. Produced via immunoSEQ multiplex PCR; TCRdb's table is partial and in-frame only. The sample carries about 160,000 clones, more than 75% recorded once. The source material was CD8+ T cells sorted from blood, sampled at week 0. The origin of the receptors is a human donor with alopecia areata.

The chain couples TRBV5-1 to TRBJ2-1; D remains ambiguous. Germline V gene sequence: CDR1 SGHRS, CDR2 YFSETQ. V was shortened by 2 bases and J by 4 bases, with 7 bases between the two germline ends. The CDR3 has 13 amino acids. The CDR3 protein is CASSFGGYNEQFF. CDR3 in DNA: TGCGCCAGCAGCTTCGGCGGTTACAATGAGCAGTTCTTC.

The chain is built from TRBV7-2 and TRBJ2-7; no reliable D call. V lost 5 bases and J lost 4, with 9 bases in between. The CDR3 is 12 amino acids. Germline CDR1 and CDR2: SGHTA and FQGNSA. The CDR3 DNA is TGTGCCAGCAGCGATGACACATACGAGCAGTACTTC. It encodes CASSDDTYEQYF. Drawing the rest from reference TRBV7-2 and TRBJ2-7, the complete variable domain is GAGVSQSPSNKVTEKGKDVELRCDPISGHTALYWYRQSLGQGLEFLIYFQGNSAPDKSGLPSDRFSAERTGGSVSTLTIQRTQQEDSAVYLCASSDDTYEQYFGPGTRLTVT.

The CDR3 reads CASSPAGSYEQYF. In nucleotides, the CDR3 is TGTGCCAGCAGTCCGGCGGGGTCCTACGAGCAGTACTTC. The chain employs TRBV9 and TRBJ2-7; a possible D gene is TRBD2 (6 bases). The V end was cut by 5 bases, the J end by 1 base, with 10 bases between. Per the germline V gene, CDR1 is SGDLS and CDR2 is YYNGEE. The CDR3 covers 13 residues.

The chain couples TRBV18 to TRBJ2-2; D remains unclear. V shed 7 bases and J shed 1 base, with 13 bases lying between them. The germline CDR1 and CDR2 sequences are KGHSH and LQKENI. This CDR3 comprises 15 residues. CDR3 in DNA: TGTGCCAGCTGGCCTTCACAGAGGAACACCGGGGAGCTGTTTTTT. Its protein product is CASWPSQRNTGELFF.

This chain uses TRBV7-9 with TRBJ1-5; D remains ambiguous. Germline values: CDR1 SEHNR, CDR2 FQNEAQ (reference sequence). The CDR3 has 14 residues. V was shortened by 4 bases and J by 7 bases, with 14 bases between the two germline ends. CDR3 bases: TGTGCCAGCAGCTCCACTGAGGGCGCACAGCCCCAGCATTTT. It yields the protein CASSSTEGAQPQHF.

The chain couples TRBV7-9 to TRBJ2-1, with D possibly TRBD1 on 5 matching bases. Trimming removed 4 bases from V and 8 bases from J, with 15 bases in between. The CDR3 runs to 14 residues. From germline, CDR1 is SEHNR and CDR2 FQNEAQ (reference sequence). CDR3: CASSSGGRVHEQFF. The CDR3 DNA follows: TGTGCCAGCAGCTCCGGTGGCAGGGTCCATGAGCAGTTCTTC.

The chain recombines TRBV5-5 with TRBJ1-1; tentatively, D is TRBD1 (5 bases). V was trimmed by 7 bases and J by 3 bases, leaving 16 bases between them. Germline V gene lookup returns CDR1 SGHKS and CDR2 YYEKEE (reference sequence). This CDR3 contains 14 residues. The CDR3, as DNA: TGTGCCAGCCTTTGGGGCGAGGGGTACACTGAAGCTTTCTTT. Encoded protein: CASLWGEGYTEAFF.

This clone has a single count. The chain recombines TRBV29-1 with TRBJ2-7; 10 bases align to TRBD1. The V segment lost 0 bases and the J segment 6 bases; nucleotides outside the gene matches: 8. The CDR3 runs to 15 residues. Germline V CDR1 and CDR2: SQVTM, ANQGSEA. The CDR3 sequence is CSVEDRDRGKGEQYF. For the CDR3, the DNA is TGCAGCGTTGAAGATCGGGACAGGGGCAAGGGCGAGCAGTACTTC.

The chain joins TRBV30 to TRBJ2-2; the D is unclear. The CDR3 loop spans 12 amino acids. V lost 4 bases to trimming and J lost 6 bases, with 9 bases between them. Germline lookup yields CDR1 GTSNPN and CDR2 SVGIG (reference sequence). CDR3 in amino acids: CAWTSGSGELFF. In DNA, the CDR3 is TGTGCCTGGACCTCGGGTTCCGGGGAGCTGTTTTTT.

This clone was counted only a few times. The V gene is TRBV23-1, the J gene TRBJ2-7; D uncertain. TRBV23-1 is recorded as an ORF, its role being uncertain. The CDR3 is 16 amino acids. V was trimmed by 3 bases and J by 0 bases, leaving 15 bases between them. The CDR3 is CASSQFPTSVSYEQYF. DNA for the CDR3: TGCGCCAGCAGTCAGTTTCCTACTTCGGTCTCCTACGAGCAGTACTTC.

This clone has only one observation. CDR3 in DNA: TGTGCCACCCGCATCGGCTTAGCGGGAGCTTACAATGAGCAGTTCTTC. Translated, it gives CATRIGLAGAYNEQFF. V usage is TRBV27 and J usage is TRBJ2-1; TRBD2 matches 9 bases. The CDR3 has 16 residues. CDR1 is MNHEY and CDR2 is SMNVEV in the germline V gene (reference sequence). Unmatched junction bases numbered 14, after V lost 10 bases and J lost 4 bases.

This clone was seen a few times. The V gene is TRBV7-6, the J gene TRBJ2-2; 8 bases map to TRBD2. Trimming removed 5 bases from V and 4 bases from J; junction bases left unmatched: 9. This CDR3 has 16 amino acids. From germline, CDR1 is SGHVS and CDR2 FNYEAQ. The CDR3 nucleotides read TGTGCCAGCAGCCCAGTGCGGGGGGACGGCACCGGGGAGCTGTTTTTT. It encodes CASSPVRGDGTGELFF.

The chain combines TRBV10-1 with TRBJ2-2, with D perhaps TRBD1 (5 bases). Trimming removed 6 bases at V and 0 bases at J, with 8 bases between. Germline assignment: CDR1 WNHNN and CDR2 SYGVQD (reference sequence). There are 14 residues in the CDR3. The CDR3 DNA sequence: TGCGCCAGCAGAGCAGGGACGAACACCGGGGAGCTGTTTTTT. Translated: CASRAGTNTGELFF.

The V and J genes are TRBV7-3 and TRBJ2-5, with 8 bases that match TRBD2. The CDR3 is 15 amino acids. Losses at the gene ends were 2 bases for V and 2 bases for J; bases not matched to a gene: 4. In germline, CDR1 is SGHTA, CDR2 FQGTGA. The CDR3 nucleotides read TGTGCCAGCAGCTTAGGTACTAGCGGTCAAGAGACCCAGTACTTC. Translation: CASSLGTSGQETQYF.

This clone was picked up one time. The V gene is TRBV4-1, the J gene TRBJ2-3; D remains unclear. The CDR3 runs to 15 residues. V lost 3 bases, J lost 2 bases, and 12 bases lay in between. CDR1 and CDR2 (germline): MGHRA, YSYEKL. This chain's CDR3 is CASSQIITNTDTQYF. CDR3 sequence (DNA): TGCGCCAGCAGCCAGATAATAACGAACACAGATACGCAGTATTTT.

The count of this clone is one. V and J are TRBV4-1 and TRBJ2-7; no clear D gene. The CDR3 extends over 14 amino acids. Trimming pared 0 bases from V and 6 bases from J, leaving 12 bases between. Germline V gives CDR1 MGHRA, CDR2 YSYEKL. This CDR3 reads CASSQEVGLSEQYF. The CDR3 DNA is TGCGCCAGCAGCCAAGAGGTCGGGCTGAGCGAGCAGTACTTC.

The V call is TRBV29-1, the J call TRBJ2-1; D gene ambiguous. V shed 1 base and J shed 7 bases, with 11 bases lying between them. The germline V gene has CDR1 SQVTM and CDR2 ANQGSEA. This CDR3 contains 13 residues. The CDR3 DNA reads as TGCAGCGTTGAAGTTCAAGTATCGAATGAGCAGTTCTTC. Amino acids: CSVEVQVSNEQFF.

The gene calls are TRBV5-6 and TRBJ2-7; weak D call: TRBD1 (5 bases). This CDR3 is built from 13 residues. CDR1 is SGHDT and CDR2 is YYEEEE in the germline V gene. The ends were cut back, 2 bases at V and 5 bases at J, with 11 bases in the middle. Here the CDR3 DNA reads TGTGCCAGCAGCTTAGGTGGGGCCCACGAGCAGTACTTC. Residues: CASSLGGAHEQYF.

This clone was picked up one time. This rearrangement joins TRBV7-9 to TRBJ2-7, with 7 bases matching TRBD1. The CDR3 extends over 14 amino acids. With V trimmed by 5 bases and J by 4 bases, 8 bases remained unmatched. From germline, CDR1 is SEHNR and CDR2 FQNEAQ (reference sequence). CDR3 sequence (DNA): TGTGCCAGCAGCGAAACGGGACAGCCATACGAGCAGTACTTC. It is translated as CASSETGQPYEQYF.

The genes are TRBV4-1 and TRBJ2-5, with D possibly TRBD2 on 5 matching bases. The J call could be wrong; TRBJ2-7 is a better fit for the DNA end. Germline V CDR1 and CDR2: MGHRA, YSYEKL. CDR3 size: 15 residues. This CDR3 reads CASSQERAGSYEQYF. The CDR3 DNA is TGCGCCAGCAGCCAAGAGAGGGCTGGCTCCTACGAGCAGTACTTC.